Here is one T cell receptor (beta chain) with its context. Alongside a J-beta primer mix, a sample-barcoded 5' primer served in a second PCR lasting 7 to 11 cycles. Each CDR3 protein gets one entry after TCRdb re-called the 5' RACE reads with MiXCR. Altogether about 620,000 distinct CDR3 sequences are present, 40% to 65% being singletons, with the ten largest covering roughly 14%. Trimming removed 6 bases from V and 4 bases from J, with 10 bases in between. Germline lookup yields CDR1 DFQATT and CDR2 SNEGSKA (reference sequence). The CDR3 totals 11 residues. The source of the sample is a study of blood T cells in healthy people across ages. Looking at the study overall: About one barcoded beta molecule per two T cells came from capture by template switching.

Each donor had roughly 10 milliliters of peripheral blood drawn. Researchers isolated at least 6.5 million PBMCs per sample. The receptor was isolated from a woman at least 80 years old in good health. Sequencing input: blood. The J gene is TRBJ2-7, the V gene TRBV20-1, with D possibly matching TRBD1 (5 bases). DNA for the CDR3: TGCAGTGCAGTGACAGATTACGAGCAGTACTTC. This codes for CSAVTDYEQYF.